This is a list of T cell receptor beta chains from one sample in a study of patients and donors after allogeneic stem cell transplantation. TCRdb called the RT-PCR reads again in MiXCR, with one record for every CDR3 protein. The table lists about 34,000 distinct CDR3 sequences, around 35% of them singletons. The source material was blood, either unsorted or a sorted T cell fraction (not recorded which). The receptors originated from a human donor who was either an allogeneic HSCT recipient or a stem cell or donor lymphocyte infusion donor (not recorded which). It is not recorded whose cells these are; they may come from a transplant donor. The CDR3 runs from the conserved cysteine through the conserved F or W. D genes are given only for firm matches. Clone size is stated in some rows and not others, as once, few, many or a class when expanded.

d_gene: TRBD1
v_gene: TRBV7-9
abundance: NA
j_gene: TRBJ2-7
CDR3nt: TGTGCCAGCAGCTTGGGACAGGGGATCGCCTACGAGCAGTACTTC
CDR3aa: CASSLGQGIAYEQYF

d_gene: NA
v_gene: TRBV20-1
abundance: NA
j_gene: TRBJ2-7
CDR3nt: TGCAGTGCTAGAGATGAAGCCCTCAGCTACGAGCAGTACTTC
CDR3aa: CSARDEALSYEQYF

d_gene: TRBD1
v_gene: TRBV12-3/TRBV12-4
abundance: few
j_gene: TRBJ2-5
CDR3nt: TGTGCCAGCAGTTCGGGGACAGGGGGCAGGCAGACCCAGTACTTC
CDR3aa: CASSSGTGGRQTQYF

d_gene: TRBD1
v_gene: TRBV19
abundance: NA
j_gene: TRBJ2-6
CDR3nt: TGTGCCAGTAGTACGGGGGACAGGGATTCTGGGGCCAACGTCCTGACTTTC
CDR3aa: CASSTGDRDSGANVLTF

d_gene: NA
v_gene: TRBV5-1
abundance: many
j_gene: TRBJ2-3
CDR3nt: TGCGCCAGCAGCTTTACGGGGTCAGGAAGTACAGATACGCAGTATTTT
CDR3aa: CASSFTGSGSTDTQYF

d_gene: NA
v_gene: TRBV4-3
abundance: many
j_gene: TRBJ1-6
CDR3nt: TGCGCCAGCAGCCAAGATCTTGATTCACCCCTCCACTTT
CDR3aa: CASSQDLDSPLHF

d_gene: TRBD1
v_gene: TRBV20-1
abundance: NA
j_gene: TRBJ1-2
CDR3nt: TGCAGTGCTACTCAGGGGGCCGAAGGCTACACCTTC
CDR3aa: CSATQGAEGYTF

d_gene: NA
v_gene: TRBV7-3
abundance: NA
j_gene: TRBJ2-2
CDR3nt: TGTGCCAGCAGCTCCCACCGGGGGAACACCGGGGAGCTGTTTTTT
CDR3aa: CASSSHRGNTGELFF

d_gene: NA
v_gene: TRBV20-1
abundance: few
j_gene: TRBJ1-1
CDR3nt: TGCAGTGCTAGAGATCCGCCGGGACCGGCGGACACTGAAGCTTTCTTT
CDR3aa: CSARDPPGPADTEAFF

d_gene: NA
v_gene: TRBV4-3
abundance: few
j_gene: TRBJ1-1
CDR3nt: TGCGCCAGCAGCCAAGATTTCGGGGGGGTTGGAAACACTGAAGCTTTCTTT
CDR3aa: CASSQDFGGVGNTEAFF

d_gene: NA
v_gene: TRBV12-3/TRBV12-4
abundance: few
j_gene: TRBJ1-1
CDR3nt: TGTGCCAGCAGTTTAAACCCGAAGGGAGCTTTCTTT
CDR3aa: CASSLNPKGAFF

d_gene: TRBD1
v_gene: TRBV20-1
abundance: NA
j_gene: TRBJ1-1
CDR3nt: TGCAGTGCTAGAGACACAGGGGGGGAAACTGAAGCTTTCTTT
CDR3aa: CSARDTGGETEAFF

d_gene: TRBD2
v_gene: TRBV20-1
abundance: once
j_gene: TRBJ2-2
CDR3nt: TGCAGTGCTCAATCTAGCGGAGGTCGGACCGGGGAGCTGTTTTTT
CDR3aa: CSAQSSGGRTGELFF

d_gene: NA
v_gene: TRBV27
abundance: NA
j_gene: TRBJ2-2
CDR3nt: TGTGCCAGCAGTTTAGTGGGAGCCGGGGAGCTGTTTTTT
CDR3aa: CASSLVGAGELFF

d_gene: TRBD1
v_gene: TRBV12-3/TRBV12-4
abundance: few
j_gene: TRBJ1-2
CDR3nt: TGTGCCAGCATTGGGACAGGGGGTTATGGCTACACCTTC
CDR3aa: CASIGTGGYGYTF

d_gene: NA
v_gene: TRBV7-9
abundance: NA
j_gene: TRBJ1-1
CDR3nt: TGTGCCAGCAGCTTAGGAGTTAGTCTTGTAGCTTTCTTT
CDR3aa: CASSLGVSLVAFF

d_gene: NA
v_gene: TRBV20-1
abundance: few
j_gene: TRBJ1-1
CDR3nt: TGCAGTGCTAGAGGACGCCAGGTGAACACTGAAGCTTTCTTT
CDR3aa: CSARGRQVNTEAFF

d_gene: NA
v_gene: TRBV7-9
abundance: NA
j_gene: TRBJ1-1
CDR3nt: TGTGCCAGCAGCCGTATACAGGGAGCCACTGAAGCTTTCTTT
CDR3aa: CASSRIQGATEAFF

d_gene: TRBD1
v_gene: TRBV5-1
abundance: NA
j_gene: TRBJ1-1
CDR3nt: TGCGCCAGCAGCTTGGCCAGGGACAGGGATGAAGCTTTCTTT
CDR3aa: CASSLARDRDEAFF

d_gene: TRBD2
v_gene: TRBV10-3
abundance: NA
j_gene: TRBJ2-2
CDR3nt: TGTGCCATCAGCAGGACTAGCGGGAAGGGGACCGGGGAGCTGTTTTTT
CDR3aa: CAISRTSGKGTGELFF

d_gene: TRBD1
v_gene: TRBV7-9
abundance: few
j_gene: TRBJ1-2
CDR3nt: TGTGCCAGCAGCTTTACGGACAGGAACTATGGCTACACCTTC
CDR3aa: CASSFTDRNYGYTF

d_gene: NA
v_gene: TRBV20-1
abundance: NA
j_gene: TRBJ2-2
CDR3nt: TGCAGTGCTAGAGCCGACAACACCGGGGAGCTGTTTTTT
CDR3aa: CSARADNTGELFF